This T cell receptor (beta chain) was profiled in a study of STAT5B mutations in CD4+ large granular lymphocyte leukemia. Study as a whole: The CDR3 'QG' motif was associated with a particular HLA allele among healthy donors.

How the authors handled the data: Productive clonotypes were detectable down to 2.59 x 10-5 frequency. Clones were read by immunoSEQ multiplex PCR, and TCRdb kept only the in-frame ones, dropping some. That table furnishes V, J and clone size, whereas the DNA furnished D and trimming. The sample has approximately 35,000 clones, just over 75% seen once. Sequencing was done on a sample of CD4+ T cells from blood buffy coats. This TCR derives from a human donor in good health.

This chain's CDR3 is CSASFQGYTF. CDR3 nucleotide sequence: TGCAGTGCTAGTTTTCAAGGCTACACCTTC. The chain is built from TRBV20-1 and TRBJ1-2, with unresolved D. The CDR3 is made up of 10 amino acids. Between the trimmed V and J ends, which lost 3 bases and 8 bases, there was a span of 7 bases. Per the germline V gene, CDR1 is DFQATT and CDR2 is SNEGSKA (reference sequence).